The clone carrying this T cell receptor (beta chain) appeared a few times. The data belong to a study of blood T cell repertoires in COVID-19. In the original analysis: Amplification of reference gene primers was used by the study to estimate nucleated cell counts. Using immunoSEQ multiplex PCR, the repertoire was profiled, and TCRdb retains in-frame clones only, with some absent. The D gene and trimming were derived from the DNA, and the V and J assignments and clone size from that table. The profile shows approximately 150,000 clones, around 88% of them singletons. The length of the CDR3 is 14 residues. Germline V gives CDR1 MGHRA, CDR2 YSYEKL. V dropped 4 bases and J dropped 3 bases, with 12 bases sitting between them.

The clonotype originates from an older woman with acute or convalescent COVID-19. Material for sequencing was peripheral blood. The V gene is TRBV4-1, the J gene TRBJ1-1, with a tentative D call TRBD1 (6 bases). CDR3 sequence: CASSRGGADTEAFF. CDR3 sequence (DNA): TGCGCCAGCAGCCGAGGGGGTGCGGACACTGAAGCTTTCTTT.